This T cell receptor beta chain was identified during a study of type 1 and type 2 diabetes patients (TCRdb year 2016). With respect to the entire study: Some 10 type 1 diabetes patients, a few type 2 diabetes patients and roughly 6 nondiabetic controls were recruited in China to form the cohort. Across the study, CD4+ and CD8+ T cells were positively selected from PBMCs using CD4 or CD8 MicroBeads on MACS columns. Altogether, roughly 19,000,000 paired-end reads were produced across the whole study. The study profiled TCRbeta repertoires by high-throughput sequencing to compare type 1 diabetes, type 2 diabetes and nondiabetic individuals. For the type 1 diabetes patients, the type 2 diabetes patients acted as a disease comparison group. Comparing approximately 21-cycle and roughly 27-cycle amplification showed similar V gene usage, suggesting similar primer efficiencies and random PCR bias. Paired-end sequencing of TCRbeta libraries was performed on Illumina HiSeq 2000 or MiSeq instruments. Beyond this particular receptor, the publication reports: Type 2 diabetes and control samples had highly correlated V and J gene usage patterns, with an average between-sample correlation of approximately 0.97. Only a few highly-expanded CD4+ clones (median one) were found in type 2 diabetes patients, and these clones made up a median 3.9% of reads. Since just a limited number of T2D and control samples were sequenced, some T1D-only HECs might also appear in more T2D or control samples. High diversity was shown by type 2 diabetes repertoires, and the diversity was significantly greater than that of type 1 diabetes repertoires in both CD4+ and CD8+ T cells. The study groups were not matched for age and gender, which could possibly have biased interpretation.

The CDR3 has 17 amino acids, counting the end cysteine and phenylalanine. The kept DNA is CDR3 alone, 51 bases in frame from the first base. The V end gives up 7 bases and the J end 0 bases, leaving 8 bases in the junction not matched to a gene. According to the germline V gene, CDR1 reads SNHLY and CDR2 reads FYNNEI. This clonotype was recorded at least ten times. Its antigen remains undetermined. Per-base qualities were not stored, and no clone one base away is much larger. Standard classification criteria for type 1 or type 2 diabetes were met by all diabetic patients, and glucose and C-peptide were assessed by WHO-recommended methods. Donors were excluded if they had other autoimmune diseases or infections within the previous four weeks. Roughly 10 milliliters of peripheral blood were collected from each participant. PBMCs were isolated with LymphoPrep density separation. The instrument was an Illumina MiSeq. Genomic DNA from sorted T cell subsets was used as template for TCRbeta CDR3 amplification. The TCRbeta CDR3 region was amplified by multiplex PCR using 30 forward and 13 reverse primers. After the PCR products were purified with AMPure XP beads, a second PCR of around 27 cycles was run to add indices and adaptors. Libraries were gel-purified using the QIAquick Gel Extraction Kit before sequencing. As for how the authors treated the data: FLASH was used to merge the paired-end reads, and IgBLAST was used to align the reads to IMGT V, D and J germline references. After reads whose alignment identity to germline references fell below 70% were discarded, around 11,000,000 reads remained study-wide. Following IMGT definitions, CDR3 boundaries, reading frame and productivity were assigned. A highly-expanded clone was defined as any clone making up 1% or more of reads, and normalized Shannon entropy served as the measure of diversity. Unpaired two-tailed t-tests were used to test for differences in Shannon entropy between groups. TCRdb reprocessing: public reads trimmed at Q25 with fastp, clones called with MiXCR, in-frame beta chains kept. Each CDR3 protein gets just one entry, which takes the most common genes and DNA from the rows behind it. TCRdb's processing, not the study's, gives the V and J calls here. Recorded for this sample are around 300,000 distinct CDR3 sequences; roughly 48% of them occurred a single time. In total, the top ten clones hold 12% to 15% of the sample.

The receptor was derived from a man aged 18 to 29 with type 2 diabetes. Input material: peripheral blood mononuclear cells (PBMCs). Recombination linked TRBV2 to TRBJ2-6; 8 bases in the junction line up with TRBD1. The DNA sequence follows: TGTGCCAGCATGCGTGACAGGGGACGCTCTGGGGCCAACGTCCTGACTTTC. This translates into CASMRDRGRSGANVLTF. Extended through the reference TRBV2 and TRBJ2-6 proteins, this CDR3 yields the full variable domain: EPEVTQTPSHQVTQMGQEVILRCVPISNHLYFYWYRQILGQKVEFLVSFYNNEISEKSEIFDDQFSVERPDGSNFTLKIRSTKLEDSAMYFCASMRDRGRSGANVLTFGAGSRLTVL.